This entry is about one T cell receptor beta chain. The V end lost 0 bases, the J end lost 3 bases, and 14 bases lay between the germline ends. The CDR3 spans 15 residues. Germline CDR1 reads DFQATT; CDR2 reads SNEGSKA (reference sequence). The source of the sample is a study of blood T cells in healthy people across ages. The use of a sample-barcoded 5' primer and a J-beta primer mix characterized a second PCR of about 6 to 12 cycles. TCRdb independently ran MiXCR on the 5' RACE reads; one entry per CDR3 protein. The table lists 730,000 or so distinct CDR3 sequences, 43% of them singletons. The V gene is TRBV20-1, the J gene TRBJ1-2, with unresolved D. The clonotype originates from a woman between 55 and 75 years old in good health. Sequencing was done on a sample of blood. CDR3 nucleotide sequence: TGCAGTGCTAGAGATCCCAAGGTCGGATACTATGGCTACACCTTC. As protein: CSARDPKVGYYGYTF.